This note documents a single TCR beta chain sequence. No antigen is known for it. CD4+ T cells from unexposed donors were obtained before the COVID-19 pandemic (2011-2018). CD4+ T cells were isolated from the cells after 10 days of culture. Unexposed-donor CD4+ T cells were probed with SARS-CoV-2 S/N and four cold-coronavirus spikes, cells permitting. V was trimmed by 6 bases and J by 2 bases, leaving 15 bases between them. The germline V gene encodes CDR1 MNHEY and CDR2 SVGEGT. There are 15 residues in the CDR3. Profiled with immunoSEQ multiplex PCR; TCRdb holds only in-frame clones, not every one. The repertoire holds approximately 27,000 clones, with roughly four fifths as singletons. This specimen comes from a study of CD4 T cells in relation to SARS-CoV-2 and coronaviruses. Study information: TCR beta CDR3s were sequenced after roughly 10-day antigen culture of PBMCs. Study outcomes and limitations: In around 60% of donors, memory CD4+ clonotypes crossrecognized SARS-CoV-2 and at least one common cold coronavirus spike.

This chain links TRBV6-2 or TRBV6-3 with TRBJ2-3, with a possible D match to TRBD2 (6 bases). The sample was CD4+ T cells from PBMCs, cultured in vitro. This TCR was sampled from a human donor in good health. The CDR3 loop is CASSDSGVNTDTQYF. The CDR3 DNA sequence: TGTGCCAGCAGCGACTCGGGGGTAAACACAGATACGCAGTATTTT.